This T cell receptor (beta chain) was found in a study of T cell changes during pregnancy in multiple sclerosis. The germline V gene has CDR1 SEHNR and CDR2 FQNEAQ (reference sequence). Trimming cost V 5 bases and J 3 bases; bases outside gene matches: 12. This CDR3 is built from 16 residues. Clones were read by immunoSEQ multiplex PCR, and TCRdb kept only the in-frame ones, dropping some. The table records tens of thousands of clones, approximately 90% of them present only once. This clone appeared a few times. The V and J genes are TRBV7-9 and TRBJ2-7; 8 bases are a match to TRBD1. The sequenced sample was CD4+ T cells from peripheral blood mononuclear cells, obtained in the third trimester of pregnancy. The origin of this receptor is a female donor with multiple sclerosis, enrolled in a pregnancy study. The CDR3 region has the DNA TGTGCCAGCAGCGCGGACTGGACAGGGAACGTCTACGAGCAGTACTTC. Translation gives CASSADWTGNVYEQYF. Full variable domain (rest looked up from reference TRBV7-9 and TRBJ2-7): DTGVSQNPRHKITKRGQNVTFRCDPISEHNRLYWYRQTLGQGPEFLTYFQNEAQLEKSRLLSDRFSAERPKGSFSTLEIQRTEQGDSAMYLCASSADWTGNVYEQYFGPGTRLTVT.